The clone carrying this T cell receptor beta chain was detected ten times or more. Its antigen is unknown. Between the trimmed V and J ends, which lost 4 bases and 10 bases, there was a span of 20 bases. In germline, CDR1 is MGHDK, CDR2 SYGVNS. The CDR3 loop spans 15 amino acids. This sample is part of a study of read filtering for tumor transcriptome and immune sequencing. This library used about 400 ng RNA and molecular barcoded adaptors spanning alpha/delta and beta/gamma chains. TCRdb re-derived calls from the reads in MiXCR, one entry per CDR3 protein. The sample consists of about 58,000 distinct CDR3 sequences, over 9% of them appearing once. Overall study results and limits: Around 80% of IR-seq clonotypes had a single read, yet these held about 3.5% of reads. The CD138-negative fraction was mixed bone marrow immune cells, not pure T cells.

V gene TRBV25-1 combines with J gene TRBJ2-1; D is ambiguous. The TCR originated in a donor at least 40 years old with multiple myeloma. The sequenced sample consisted of a population of CD138-negative cells sorted from bone marrow. The CDR3 reads CASSAEVSDTREQFF. The CDR3 coding sequence is TGTGCCAGCAGTGCAGAAGTGTCCGATACAAGAGAGCAGTTCTTC.